These 15 T cell receptor beta chains share one sample of origin, sequenced in a study of brain T cells in children with intractable seizures. Assay used: immunoSEQ multiplex PCR; TCRdb lists only in-frame clones, some missing. Of tens of thousands of clones in the sample, about 93% were seen once. This sample comprised peripheral blood, obtained at surgery. These receptors were collected from a boy younger than two with tuberous sclerosis and intractable seizures.

The chain uses TRBV9 and TRBJ2-1; 10 nucleotides match TRBD2. This CDR3 comprises 20 residues. Germline V gene sequence: CDR1 SGDLS, CDR2 YYNGEE. The ends lost 3 bases at V and 4 bases at J; junction bases unmatched: 19. The CDR3 here is CASSEPGTSERDSVYNEQFF. CDR3 nucleotides: TGTGCCAGCAGCGAACCCGGGACTAGCGAAAGGGATTCAGTATACAATGAGCAGTTCTTC.

This clone has just a few counts. The genes are TRBV6-6 and TRBJ1-5; 10 nucleotides line up with TRBD1. Germline V CDR1 and CDR2: MNHNY, SVGAGI (reference sequence). Trimming at V came to 5 bases and at J to 0 bases, leaving 7 bases not matched to a gene. This CDR3 spans 17 amino acids. DNA of the CDR3: TGTGCCAGCAGTCTCCCCGGGACAGGGGATAGCAATCAGCCCCAGCATTTT. Residues: CASSLPGTGDSNQPQHF.

This clone showed up just a few times. The rearrangement links TRBV19 to TRBJ1-5; D is unresolved. The germline CDR1 and CDR2 sequences are LNHDA and SQIVND (reference sequence). The CDR3 length is 13 residues. Trimming removed 5 bases at V and 2 bases at J, with 7 bases between. The DNA for the CDR3 is TGTGCCAGTAGTTACGGGGGCAATCAGCCCCAGCATTTT. It codes for CASSYGGNQPQHF.

The chain has TRBV10-2 and TRBJ2-5; 10 nucleotides agree with TRBD2. The germline V gene has CDR1 WSHSY and CDR2 SAAADI. The trim removed 7 bases at V and 2 bases at J, leaving 4 bases unmatched. This CDR3 region has 14 residues. The CDR3 sequence is CASKAAGGQETQYF. The DNA for the CDR3 is TGCGCCAGCAAGGCAGCGGGAGGGCAAGAGACCCAGTACTTC.

The chain joins TRBV15 to TRBJ1-2; no clear D gene. V lost 5 bases and J lost 0, with 13 bases in between. CDR1 and CDR2 (germline): LNHNV, YYDKDF (reference sequence). The CDR3 is made up of 15 amino acids. The CDR3 bases are TGTGCCACCAGCGTGGGCCCCGAAGCTAACTATGGCTACACCTTC. The encoded protein is CATSVGPEANYGYTF.

In DNA form, the CDR3 reads TGTGCCAGCAGCGTAGGGGACAGGGCAGGGGGTGGCTACACCTTC. Translated, it gives CASSVGDRAGGGYTF. The rearrangement uses TRBV9 and TRBJ1-2; 9 bases line up with TRBD1. Trimming removed 0 bases from V and 7 bases from J; junction bases left unmatched: 7. CDR1 and CDR2 (germline): SGDLS, YYNGEE. This CDR3 spans 15 amino acids.

V and J are TRBV11-2 and TRBJ2-3, with D unclear. The germline gives CDR1 SGHAT, CDR2 FQNNGV. This CDR3 comprises 16 residues. Trimming left V 0 bases short and J 1 base short, with 11 bases between. In nucleotides, the CDR3 is TGTGCCAGCAGCTTAGATCGGGCGGTACGCACAGATACGCAGTATTTT. It codes for CASSLDRAVRTDTQYF.

V usage is TRBV11-3 and J usage is TRBJ2-3; TRBD1 agrees at 7 bases. The CDR3 length is 17 residues. Trimming removed 0 bases from V and 0 bases from J; junction bases left unmatched: 6. Per the germline V gene, CDR1 is SGHNT and CDR2 is YENEEA. CDR3 nucleotide sequence: TGTGCCAGCAGCTTAGATCGGACAGGTACAAGCACAGATACGCAGTATTTT. It yields the protein CASSLDRTGTSTDTQYF. The full variable domain, completed using reference TRBV11-3 and TRBJ2-3, is EAGVVQSPRYKIIEKKQPVAFWCNPISGHNTLYWYLQNLGQGPELLIRYENEEAVDDSQLPKDRFSAERLKGVDSTLKIQPAELGDSAVYLCASSLDRTGTSTDTQYFGPGTRLTVL.

This chain links TRBV12-3 or TRBV12-4 with TRBJ1-4; unclear D gene. V was clipped by 6 bases and J by 2 bases, with 4 bases between them. CDR3 length equals 12 residues. This CDR3 is CASRKTNEKLFF. DNA for the CDR3: TGTGCCAGCAGGAAGACTAATGAAAAACTGTTTTTT.

This clone was detected only once. This chain links TRBV7-9 with TRBJ2-1; 11 bases match TRBD2. This CDR3 comprises 15 residues. In germline, CDR1 is SEHNR, CDR2 FQNEAQ (reference sequence). Trimming removed 6 bases from V and 10 bases from J; junction bases left unmatched: 11. The CDR3: CASRALAGAPWEQFF. The CDR3 nucleotides read TGTGCCAGCAGGGCACTAGCGGGGGCCCCCTGGGAGCAGTTCTTC.

The V gene is TRBV27, the J gene TRBJ1-5; 8 bases line up with TRBD1. This CDR3 comprises 18 residues. CDR1 is MNHEY, CDR2 SMNVEV, per germline (reference sequence). The V gene end was trimmed by 5 bases and the J gene end by 0 bases; junction bases not matched to a gene: 12. The CDR3 DNA reads as TGTGCCAGCAGTAGTCCAGGGGGCGCGGTCCCTAGCAATCAGCCCCAGCATTTT. Translation gives CASSSPGGAVPSNQPQHF.

The gene calls are TRBV9 and TRBJ2-3; 9 positions agree with TRBD1. The CDR3 sequence is 22 residues long. Unmatched junction bases numbered 24, after V lost 2 bases and J lost 2 bases. Germline values: CDR1 SGDLS, CDR2 YYNGEE. The CDR3 region has the DNA TGTGCCAGCAGCGTTGGTTCAGGGACACGTGTGGGGACAGGGTCCCCCACAGATACGCAGTATTTT. Its protein product is CASSVGSGTRVGTGSPTDTQYF.

The V gene is TRBV14, the J gene TRBJ2-3; D possibly corresponds to TRBD1 (6 bases). This CDR3 contains 17 residues. The germline V gene encodes CDR1 SGHDN and CDR2 FVKESK. V gave up 4 bases and J gave up 9 bases, with 26 bases separating them. The CDR3 loop is CASSPRGQSLLRGTQYF. DNA for the CDR3: TGTGCCAGCAGCCCCCGTGGACAGAGCCTACTTCGTGGCACGCAGTATTTT.

The rearrangement links TRBV24-1 to TRBJ2-5; D perhaps matches TRBD1 (6 bases). Germline V lookup: CDR1 KGHDR, CDR2 SFDVKD. V was cut by 3 bases and J by 6 bases, with 19 bases left in between. This CDR3 is built from 16 residues. The chain's CDR3 is CATSDAHIGGEQTQYF. CDR3 sequence (DNA): TGTGCCACCAGTGATGCCCACATTGGGGGCGAGCAGACCCAGTACTTC.

The chain is built from TRBV2 and TRBJ2-7; maybe TRBD2 (6 bases). V dropped 2 bases and J dropped 4 bases, with 15 bases sitting between them. Germline assignment: CDR1 SNHLY and CDR2 FYNNEI. The CDR3 is made up of 15 amino acids. CDR3 amino acids: CASSESSGFSYEQYF. As DNA, the CDR3 is TGTGCCAGCAGTGAATCGAGCGGGTTCTCATACGAGCAGTACTTC.